This T cell receptor (beta chain) was identified during a study of blood T cell repertoires in COVID-19. Study-level background: Specimens from acute and convalescent COVID-19 originated in the United States, Italy and Spain. Nucleic acid was either cDNA or gDNA, and it came from T cells, B-cell-depleted T cells, or PBMCs.

Seattle researchers signed up patients amid active infection and tracked them longitudinally. In the original processing: How many nucleated cells were present was estimated from reference gene primer amplification. TCRdb's table, derived via immunoSEQ multiplex PCR, lists solely in-frame clones and lacks some. The DNA gave D and trimming, while V, J and clone size come from that table. The sample has about 410,000 clones; around 91% are singletons. The clonotype was recovered from a woman in her thirties or forties with COVID-19, enrolled during active disease. The material sequenced was peripheral blood.

The CDR3 bases are TGTGCCAGCAGCAAAGCGGGCAGGCCTGATTCACCCCTCCACTTT. Amino acid sequence: CASSKAGRPDSPLHF. The chain carries TRBV21-1 and TRBJ1-6; the table's D call, TRBD1, has no DNA check behind it. TRBV21-1 is termed a pseudogene. This CDR3 contains 15 residues.